Presented here are 16 T cell receptor beta chains from one specimen sequenced in a study of T cells in narcolepsy. TCRdb keeps only in-frame clones here, not all; method: immunoSEQ multiplex PCR. The sample contains over 30,000 clones, 87% of which appear only once. The material sequenced was CD45RA- memory CD4+ T cells from PBMCs. The receptors stem from a human donor with narcolepsy.

The chain employs TRBV7-3 and TRBJ2-7; D possibly corresponds to TRBD1 (5 bases). This CDR3 spans 14 amino acids. The V gene's germline CDR1 is SGHTA and CDR2 FQGTGA. Trimming shortened V by 4 bases and J by 3 bases, and 13 bases separated the two germline ends. CDR3 sequence (DNA): TGTGCCAGCAGCTCGACCGGTAGGGGCTACGAGCAGTACTTC. It specifies CASSSTGRGYEQYF.

The chain combines TRBV9 with TRBJ2-7, with D possibly matching TRBD2 (5 bases). The CDR3 covers 12 residues. The V and J ends lost 7 bases and 2 bases respectively, with 10 bases between them. Germline CDR1 is SGDLS and CDR2 is YYNGEE. DNA for the CDR3: TGTGCCAGCGGCCGGGAACCCTACGAGCAGTACTTC. Translated: CASGREPYEQYF.

This chain joins TRBV7-8 and TRBJ1-5; D call uncertain. CDR3 length: 15 amino acids. V was pared by 1 base and J by 3 bases, with 10 bases between. CDR1 and CDR2 (germline): SGHVS, FQNEAQ. The CDR3 DNA follows: TGTGCCAGCAGCTTAGATCGACGACTCAATCAGCCCCAGCATTTT. It yields the protein CASSLDRRLNQPQHF.

The chain couples TRBV28 to TRBJ1-2; D is undetermined. V was shortened by 3 bases and J by 4 bases, with 15 bases between the two germline ends. The germline CDR1 and CDR2 sequences are MDHEN and SYDVKM. This CDR3 has 15 amino acids. The CDR3 loop is CASSFLTTMVYGYTF. CDR3 nucleotide sequence: TGTGCCAGCAGTTTTTTGACTACAATGGTCTATGGCTACACCTTC.

The genes are TRBV7-2 and TRBJ2-3; possibly TRBD1 or TRBD2 for D (6 bases each). Trimming cost V 4 bases and J 10 bases, with 15 bases left between them. The CDR3 is 13 residues long. Germline-derived CDR1 and CDR2 are SGHTA and FQGNSA. CDR3 residues: CASSSSWGAAQYF. Here the CDR3 DNA reads TGTGCCAGCAGCTCCAGCTGGGGGGCTGCGCAGTATTTT.

J is TRBJ2-1 and V is TRBV30; TRBD2 agrees at 7 bases. This CDR3 has 13 residues. The V gene's germline CDR1 is GTSNPN and CDR2 SVGIG (reference sequence). Trimming removed 0 bases from V and 15 bases from J; junction bases left unmatched: 11. Here the CDR3 DNA reads TGTGCCTGGAGTGTCCTAAGCGGGAATGGGTTGTTCTTC. This gives the protein CAWSVLSGNGLFF. The whole variable domain, remainder taken from reference TRBV30 and TRBJ2-1, is SQTIHQWPATLVQPVGSPLSLECTVEGTSNPNLYWYRQAAGRGLQLLFYSVGIGQISSEVPQNLSASRPQDRQFILSSKKLLLSDSGFYLCAWSVLSGNGLFFGPGTRLTVL.

This sequence joins TRBV7-2 and TRBJ2-2; possibly TRBD1 for D (7 bases). V was trimmed by 5 bases and J by 0 bases, leaving 13 bases between them. Per the germline V gene, CDR1 is SGHTA and CDR2 is FQGNSA. The CDR3 totals 16 residues. The CDR3 protein is CASSPGGRANTGELFF. In DNA, the CDR3 is TGTGCCAGCAGCCCAGGGGGGCGGGCGAACACCGGGGAGCTGTTTTTT.

V usage is TRBV2 and J usage is TRBJ2-2; D perhaps matches TRBD2 (6 bases). The CDR3 runs 14 residues. Per germline, CDR1 SNHLY and CDR2 FYNNEI. Trimming left V 6 bases short and J 3 bases short, with 11 bases between. The CDR3 sequence is CASRVSGDTGELFF. The DNA of the CDR3 is TGTGCCAGCAGGGTCTCGGGGGACACCGGGGAGCTGTTTTTT.

This chain uses TRBV11-3 with TRBJ1-1, with 8 bases lining up with TRBD1. The CDR3 is 13 amino acids. Trimming at V came to 3 bases and at J to 7 bases, leaving 4 bases not matched to a gene. CDR1 and CDR2 from the germline V gene are SGHNT and YENEEA. CDR3: CASSFSDRGEAFF. The CDR3 nucleotides are TGTGCCAGCAGCTTTTCTGACAGGGGTGAAGCTTTCTTT.

The genes are TRBV2 and TRBJ1-2; tentatively, D is TRBD1 (6 bases). The CDR3 covers 14 residues. Germline lookup yields CDR1 SNHLY and CDR2 FYNNEI. V was trimmed by 3 bases and J by 8 bases, leaving 16 bases between them. DNA of the CDR3: TGTGCCAGCAGTGATGCAGGGGCCCAACGGGGCTACACCTTC. It translates to CASSDAGAQRGYTF.

V usage is TRBV19 and J usage is TRBJ1-6; D is perhaps TRBD1 (5 bases). This CDR3 contains 13 residues. Between the trimmed V and J ends, which lost 2 bases and 7 bases, there was a span of 6 bases. CDR1 is LNHDA and CDR2 is SQIVND in the germline V gene (reference sequence). The DNA of the CDR3 is TGTGCCAGTAGTATAAGGGGCAATTCACCCCTCCACTTT. It is translated as CASSIRGNSPLHF.

The rearrangement links TRBV4-2 to TRBJ1-6; D remains ambiguous. CDR3 length: 14 amino acids. V dropped 0 bases and J dropped 7 bases, with 7 bases sitting between them. Germline V gives CDR1 LGHNA, CDR2 YNFKEQ. Here the CDR3 DNA reads TGTGCCAGCAGCCAAGAGAGAGTCAATTCACCCCTCCACTTT. The encoded protein is CASSQERVNSPLHF.

The chain joins TRBV2 to TRBJ1-6; D is ambiguous. Looked up from germline, CDR1 is SNHLY and CDR2 is FYNNEI. The CDR3 contains 14 residues. V was clipped by 7 bases and J by 10 bases, with 17 bases between them. The chain's CDR3 is CASTLTTGTSPLHF. For the CDR3, the DNA is TGTGCCAGCACCCTTACCACGGGTACCTCACCCCTCCACTTT.

The chain's CDR3 is CASSGGQGYNEQFF. CDR3 DNA: TGTGCCAGCAGCGGGGGACAGGGTTACAATGAGCAGTTCTTC. V and J are TRBV7-8 and TRBJ2-1; the match to TRBD1 covers 9 bases. The CDR3 is 14 residues long. Unmatched junction bases numbered 3, after V lost 5 bases and J lost 4 bases. CDR1 SGHVS and CDR2 FQNEAQ come from the germline V gene.

The DNA for the CDR3 is TGTGCCAGCAGCTTCTCCCGCCGGGGCTACACCTTC. Encoded protein: CASSFSRRGYTF. The chain employs TRBV5-6 and TRBJ1-2; no clear D. This CDR3 region has 12 residues. CDR1 and CDR2 (germline): SGHDT, YYEEEE. V was cut by 2 bases and J by 8 bases, with 10 bases left in between. Full variable domain (missing parts from reference TRBV5-6 and TRBJ1-2): DAGVTQSPTHLIKTRGQQVTLRCSPKSGHDTVSWYQQALGQGPQFIFQYYEEEERQRGNFPDRFSGHQFPNYSSELNVNALLLGDSALYLCASSFSRRGYTFGSGTRLTVV.

The rearrangement links TRBV18 to TRBJ2-3; 7 bases are shared with TRBD1. The CDR3 has 14 amino acids. Trimming cost V 2 bases and J 5 bases; bases outside gene matches: 4. CDR1 is KGHSH, CDR2 LQKENI, per germline. CDR3 region: CASSPDRAGDTQYF. In DNA, the CDR3 is TGTGCCAGCTCACCAGACAGGGCAGGAGATACGCAGTATTTT.